The source of this T cell receptor (beta chain) is a study of blood T cell repertoires in COVID-19. The CDR3 spans 15 residues. The germline gives CDR1 SGHRS, CDR2 YFSETQ. J lost 0 bases, V lost 4 bases, and 4 bases had no gene match. Data came from immunoSEQ multiplex PCR; TCRdb stores just in-frame clones and leaves some out. The data hold around 390,000 clones, with around nine tenths observed a single time. What was sequenced was PBMCs or T cells enriched from blood (not recorded which). This TCR derives from a woman aged 45-65 years who had recovered from COVID-19. The chain joins TRBV5-1 to TRBJ1-2; 9 bases map to TRBD1. CDR3 DNA: TGCGCCAGCAGCATCGGACAGGGGCCTAACTATGGCTACACCTTC. It translates to CASSIGQGPNYGYTF.